This TCR beta chain comes out of a study of CD8+ T cells in alopecia areata. Overall study context: Oral tofacitinib, 5 to 10 mg twice daily, was given in an open-label trial. Severity scores in treated patients reflected the percentage of scalp affected.

Study-wide points: Association of baseline CD8+ expansion with response is uncertain owing to one nonresponder.

Noted treatment: oral pan-JAK inhibitor, 5-10 mg twice daily. Alopecia areata patients provided lesional scalp punch biopsies and peripheral blood, both collected for the study. Sequencing used cDNA as its template, made by extracting RNA and reverse transcribing it. Measured with immunoSEQ multiplex PCR; TCRdb has only the in-frame clones, and not every one. Of 150,000 to 200,000 clones detected, 58% appear once; the ten largest clones hold 16%. On this clone: No antigen is known for it.

Germline CDR1 and CDR2: MGHRA and YSYEKL. V lost 0 bases and J 0 bases, leaving 15 bases between the germline ends. There are 17 residues in the CDR3. The chain has TRBV4-1 and TRBJ2-7, with D maybe TRBD1 (5 bases). The source material was CD4+ T cells sorted from blood, sampled around week 55, from a patient treated with tofacitinib. This TCR was sampled from a human donor with alopecia areata. CDR3 nucleotides: TGCGCCAGCAGCCAAGATCCCTCGGACACCCTCTCCTACGAGCAGTACTTC. Protein product: CASSQDPSDTLSYEQYF.